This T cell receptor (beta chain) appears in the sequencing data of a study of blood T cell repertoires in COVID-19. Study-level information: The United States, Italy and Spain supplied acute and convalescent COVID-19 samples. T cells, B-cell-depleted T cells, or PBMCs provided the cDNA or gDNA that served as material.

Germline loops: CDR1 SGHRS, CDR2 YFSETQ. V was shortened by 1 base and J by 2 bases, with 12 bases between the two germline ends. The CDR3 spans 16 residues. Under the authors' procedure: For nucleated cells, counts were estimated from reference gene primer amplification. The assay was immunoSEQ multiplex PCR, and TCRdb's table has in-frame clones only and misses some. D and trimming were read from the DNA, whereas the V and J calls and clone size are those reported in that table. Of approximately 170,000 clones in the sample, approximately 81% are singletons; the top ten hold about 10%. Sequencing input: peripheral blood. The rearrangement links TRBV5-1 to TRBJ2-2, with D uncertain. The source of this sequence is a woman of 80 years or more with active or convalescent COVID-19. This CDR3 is CASSLPSSGNTGELFF. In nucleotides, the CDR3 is TGCGCCAGCAGCTTGCCTTCTTCAGGCAACACCGGGGAGCTGTTTTTT.